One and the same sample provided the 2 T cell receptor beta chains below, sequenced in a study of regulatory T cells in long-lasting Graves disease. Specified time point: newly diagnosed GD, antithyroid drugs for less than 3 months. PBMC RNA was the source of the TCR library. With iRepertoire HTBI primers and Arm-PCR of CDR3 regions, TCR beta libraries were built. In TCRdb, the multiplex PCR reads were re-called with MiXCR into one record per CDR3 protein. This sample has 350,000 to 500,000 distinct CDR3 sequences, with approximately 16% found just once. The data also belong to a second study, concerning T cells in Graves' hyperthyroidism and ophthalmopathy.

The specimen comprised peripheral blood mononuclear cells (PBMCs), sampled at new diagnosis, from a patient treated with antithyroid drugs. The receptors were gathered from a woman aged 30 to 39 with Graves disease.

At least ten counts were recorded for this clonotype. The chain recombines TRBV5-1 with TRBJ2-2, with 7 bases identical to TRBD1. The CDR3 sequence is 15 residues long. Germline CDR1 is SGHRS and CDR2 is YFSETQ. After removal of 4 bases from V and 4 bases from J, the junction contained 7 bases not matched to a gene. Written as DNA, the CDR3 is TGCGCCAGCAGCGCCCGAGGGACAGTCACCGGGGAGCTGTTTTTT. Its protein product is CASSARGTVTGELFF.

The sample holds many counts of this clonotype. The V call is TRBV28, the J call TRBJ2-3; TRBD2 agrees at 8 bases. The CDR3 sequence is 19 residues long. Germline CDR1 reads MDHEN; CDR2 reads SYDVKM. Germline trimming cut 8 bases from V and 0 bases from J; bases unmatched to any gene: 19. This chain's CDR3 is CASGAGASGRSTSTDTQYF. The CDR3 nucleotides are TGTGCCAGCGGGGCCGGCGCTAGCGGGCGATCAACTAGCACAGATACGCAGTATTTT.